The 27 T cell receptor beta chains below were found in one sample sequenced in a study of CD8+ T cells in alopecia areata. Sequencing used cDNA as its template, made by extracting RNA and reverse transcribing it. Produced via immunoSEQ multiplex PCR; TCRdb's table is partial and in-frame only. Of more than 95,000 clones in the sample, approximately 47% were seen once. Input material: NKG2D-low CD8+ T cells sorted from blood. The receptors shown here come from a human donor with alopecia areata.

V usage is TRBV2 and J usage is TRBJ2-1; no firm D call. Trimming left V 4 bases short and J 7 bases short, with 11 bases between. CDR1 and CDR2 (germline): SNHLY, FYNNEI. This CDR3 comprises 13 residues. CDR3 sequence: CASSGPLENEQFF. The CDR3 DNA follows: TGTGCCAGCAGTGGACCCCTGGAAAATGAGCAGTTCTTC.

This clone has only a few counts. The V gene is TRBV6-6, the J gene TRBJ2-6; D ambiguous. The CDR3 loop spans 14 amino acids. V gave up 5 bases and J gave up 1 base, with 6 bases separating them. Germline CDR1 MNHNY, CDR2 SVGAGI (reference sequence). CDR3 bases: TGTGCCAGCAGTACAGAATCTGGGGCCAACGTCCTGACTTTC. Its protein is CASSTESGANVLTF.

The V and J genes are TRBV5-1 and TRBJ2-3; perhaps TRBD2 as D (5 bases). The V gene's germline CDR1 is SGHRS and CDR2 YFSETQ. Trimming left V 1 base short and J 0 bases short, with 9 bases between. The CDR3 is 15 amino acids. The CDR3 loop is CASSLNGESTDTQYF. CDR3 nucleotide sequence: TGCGCCAGCAGCTTGAACGGGGAAAGCACAGATACGCAGTATTTT.

The chain links TRBV6-6 to TRBJ2-1; 7 bases fit TRBD2. There are 16 residues in the CDR3. CDR1 and CDR2 from the germline V gene are MNHNY and SVGAGI (reference sequence). V trimming: 7 bases; J trimming: 5 bases; junction bases outside the gene matches: 14. CDR3 sequence reads: CASNTPQGGTDNEQFF. The CDR3 region has the DNA TGTGCCAGCAACACCCCCCAGGGAGGGACGGACAATGAGCAGTTCTTC.

This chain uses TRBV27 with TRBJ2-1; the match to TRBD2 covers 10 bases. Looked up from germline, CDR1 is MNHEY and CDR2 is SMNVEV (reference sequence). The CDR3 spans 19 residues. After removal of 0 bases from V and 3 bases from J, the junction contained 11 bases not matched to a gene. CDR3 region: CASSLSMLEREGRYNEQFF. In nucleotides, the CDR3 is TGTGCCAGCAGTTTATCGATGCTTGAGCGGGAGGGCCGCTACAATGAGCAGTTCTTC.

The rearrangement uses TRBV5-1 and TRBJ2-1; TRBD1 matches 10 bases. The CDR3 is 16 residues long. V gave up 3 bases and J gave up 4 bases; unmatched junction bases: 7. The V gene's germline CDR1 is SGHRS and CDR2 YFSETQ. The CDR3 sequence: CASSSRTGGFYNEQFF. The CDR3 DNA follows: TGCGCCAGCAGCTCCAGGACAGGGGGGTTTTACAATGAGCAGTTCTTC.

J is TRBJ2-7 and V is TRBV29-1; TRBD1 agrees at 7 bases. CDR3 size: 13 residues. CDR1 is SQVTM, CDR2 ANQGSEA, per germline. The V gene end was trimmed by 5 bases and the J gene end by 0 bases; junction bases not matched to a gene: 4. The chain's CDR3 is CSVMGQSSYEQYF. In DNA, the CDR3 is TGCAGCGTTATGGGACAGAGCTCCTACGAGCAGTACTTC.

The genes are TRBV29-1 and TRBJ1-2, with 7 bases fitting TRBD1. CDR1 is SQVTM and CDR2 is ANQGSEA in the germline V gene. This CDR3 is 13 amino acids long. The V gene end was trimmed by 1 base and the J gene end by 12 bases; junction bases not matched to a gene: 11. DNA for the CDR3: TGCAGCGTTGAAGGGGGAACAGGGGTAAAGGACACCTTC. Translated, it gives CSVEGGTGVKDTF.

V gene TRBV29-1 combines with J gene TRBJ2-4, with 7 bases identical to TRBD1. Per the germline V gene, CDR1 is SQVTM and CDR2 is ANQGSEA. The CDR3 is 13 amino acids. Losses at the gene ends were 4 bases for V and 8 bases for J; bases not matched to a gene: 8. The CDR3 reads CSVGGDSHYIQYF. CDR3 nucleotides: TGCAGCGTTGGAGGGGACAGTCATTACATTCAGTACTTC.

The gene calls are TRBV7-9 and TRBJ2-5, with D possibly TRBD2 on 5 matching bases. The CDR3 extends over 14 amino acids. V lost 4 bases, J lost 1 base, and 10 bases lay in between. CDR1 is SEHNR and CDR2 is FQNEAQ in the germline V gene (reference sequence). The DNA of the CDR3 is TGTGCCAGCAGCTCCATCGGGATCCAAGAGACCCAGTACTTC. It is translated as CASSSIGIQETQYF.

The CDR3 DNA sequence: TGTGCCAGCTCCCAGCGGGGTGGGGACTTGGAGCCCCAGCATTTT. As protein: CASSQRGGDLEPQHF. This chain links TRBV27 with TRBJ1-5, with D possibly TRBD1 on 5 matching bases. Trimming stripped 8 bases from V and 8 bases from J, with 22 bases between. The CDR3 extends over 15 amino acids. Germline lookup yields CDR1 MNHEY and CDR2 SMNVEV (reference sequence).

The chain recombines TRBV5-1 with TRBJ1-3, with D hard to call. Deletions cut 3 bases from V and 0 bases from J, with 10 bases between. Germline CDR1 SGHRS, CDR2 YFSETQ. The CDR3 covers 15 residues. CDR3 sequence: CASSSEDVSGNTIYF. In DNA form, the CDR3 reads TGCGCCAGCAGCTCTGAGGACGTCTCTGGAAACACCATATATTTT.

This chain joins TRBV7-9 and TRBJ2-2; D is unresolved. This CDR3 spans 15 amino acids. Trimming left V 10 bases short and J 0 bases short, with 15 bases between. The V gene's germline CDR1 is SEHNR and CDR2 FQNEAQ (reference sequence). For the CDR3, the DNA is TGTGCCATACACTTACAGCACTCGAACACCGGGGAGCTGTTTTTT. Protein product: CAIHLQHSNTGELFF.

There are a few counts of this clone. This sample includes further DNA sequences coding for the same CDR3. The V call is TRBV29-1, the J call TRBJ2-1; 10 nucleotides match TRBD2. V lost 6 bases to trimming and J lost 6 bases; unmatched junction nucleotides: 8. Germline V gives CDR1 SQVTM, CDR2 ANQGSEA. The CDR3 is 14 residues long. CDR3 amino acids: CSVAGTSASNEQFF. In DNA, the CDR3 is TGCAGCGTAGCCGGGACTAGCGCTTCCAATGAGCAGTTCTTC.

The gene calls are TRBV29-1 and TRBJ2-7; a weak D match, TRBD1 (6 bases). The CDR3 spans 12 residues. V was clipped by 4 bases and J by 3 bases, with 10 bases between them. CDR1 is SQVTM, CDR2 ANQGSEA, per germline. The CDR3 is CSVGGRGYEQYF. CDR3 DNA: TGCAGCGTTGGAGGCAGGGGCTACGAGCAGTACTTC.

The CDR3 nucleotides are TGTGCCAGTACGGGGGGCTCCTACGAGCAGTACTTC. Its protein is CASTGGSYEQYF. The chain couples TRBV27 to TRBJ2-7, with TRBD2 matching over 7 bases. Germline V lookup: CDR1 MNHEY, CDR2 SMNVEV (reference sequence). V lost 9 bases, J lost 0 bases, and 2 bases stayed unmatched. The CDR3 totals 12 residues.

This clone was counted a few times. The chain recombines TRBV7-9 with TRBJ2-1; a weak D match, TRBD1 (6 bases). The CDR3 length is 13 residues. The V end was cut by 4 bases, the J end by 7 bases, with 11 bases between. Germline CDR1 is SEHNR and CDR2 is FQNEAQ (reference sequence). The CDR3: CASSSPQGNEQFF. The DNA for the CDR3 is TGTGCCAGCAGCTCCCCACAGGGAAATGAGCAGTTCTTC.

The rearrangement joins TRBV29-1 to TRBJ1-1; no clear D. The CDR3 covers 12 residues. Germline V gene lookup returns CDR1 SQVTM and CDR2 ANQGSEA. Trimming took 4 bases from V and 8 from J, leaving 14 bases between them. This chain's CDR3 is CSVVIRAREAFF. In DNA form, the CDR3 reads TGCAGCGTTGTTATTCGGGCCCGCGAAGCTTTCTTT.

The rearrangement uses TRBV6-5 and TRBJ2-5; 12 nucleotides line up with TRBD2. This CDR3 has 13 residues. The ends lost 10 bases at V and 4 bases at J; junction bases unmatched: 4. The germline CDR1 and CDR2 sequences are MNHEY and SVGAGI. This CDR3 is CATQLAGGETQYF. DNA of the CDR3: TGTGCCACCCAACTAGCGGGAGGAGAGACCCAGTACTTC.

This chain connects TRBV29-1 to TRBJ1-1; no definite D call. V was trimmed by 4 bases and J by 6 bases, leaving 9 bases between them. The CDR3 totals 11 residues. Germline lookup yields CDR1 SQVTM and CDR2 ANQGSEA. This chain's CDR3 is CSVGGSAEAFF. In nucleotides, the CDR3 is TGCAGCGTTGGCGGGAGCGCTGAAGCTTTCTTT.

The sample holds a few counts of this clone. The junction differs from germline at one of its ends, possibly a read error. The chain has TRBV6-5 and TRBJ1-1; D is undetermined. The germline V gene encodes CDR1 MNHEY and CDR2 SVGAGI. The CDR3 length is 15 residues. CDR3 DNA: TGTGCCAGCAATTACCGGAGGGCTAAGGGCACTGAAGCTTTCTTT. As protein: CASNYRRAKGTEAFF.

The J gene is TRBJ2-5, the V gene TRBV7-9; D perhaps matches TRBD2 (6 bases). V lost 5 bases and J 5 bases, leaving 12 bases between the germline ends. The V gene's germline CDR1 is SEHNR and CDR2 FQNEAQ (reference sequence). This CDR3 contains 13 residues. CDR3 residues: CASSGGSRETQYF. In DNA, the CDR3 is TGTGCCAGCAGCGGGGGGTCGCGGGAGACCCAGTACTTC.

This clone was recorded a few times. This chain connects TRBV29-1 to TRBJ2-7; D perhaps matches TRBD2 (5 bases). Trimming cost V 7 bases and J 0 bases, with 16 bases left between them. Germline CDR1 SQVTM, CDR2 ANQGSEA. The CDR3 contains 14 residues. The chain's CDR3 is CSAAPNGDSYEQYF. The CDR3 nucleotides read TGCAGCGCTGCGCCTAACGGGGACTCCTACGAGCAGTACTTC.

The V gene is TRBV27, the J gene TRBJ1-5, with D tentatively TRBD1 (5 bases). The germline CDR1 and CDR2 sequences are MNHEY and SMNVEV (reference sequence). The V gene lost 5 bases and the J gene lost 4 bases, with 15 bases spanning the gap. The CDR3 totals 15 residues. The chain's CDR3 is CASSRFGDGNQPQHF. As DNA, the CDR3 is TGTGCCAGCAGTAGATTTGGGGACGGGAATCAGCCCCAGCATTTT.

The chain recombines TRBV30 with TRBJ1-2; D uncertain. The germline V gene encodes CDR1 GTSNPN and CDR2 SVGIG (reference sequence). This CDR3 comprises 12 residues. Deletions cut 2 bases from V and 13 bases from J, with 17 bases between. CDR3 loop: CAWSSNVRTSTF. CDR3 DNA: TGTGCCTGGAGTAGTAACGTCCGCACGAGCACCTTC.

With regard to this clone: Other DNA sequences in the same sample also yield this CDR3. The chain has TRBV29-1 and TRBJ2-1; D tentatively fits TRBD1 or TRBD2 (6 bases each). The CDR3 contains 13 residues. CDR1 and CDR2 (germline): SQVTM, ANQGSEA. Trimming left V 3 bases short and J 4 bases short, with 10 bases between. CDR3: CSVDGGAYNEQFF. As DNA, the CDR3 is TGCAGCGTTGACGGGGGCGCTTACAATGAGCAGTTCTTC.

This clone was picked up one time. The chain couples TRBV29-1 to TRBJ2-7, with a weak D call TRBD2 (5 bases). The CDR3 runs to 12 residues. V lost 4 bases and J lost 6, with 13 bases in between. In germline, CDR1 is SQVTM, CDR2 ANQGSEA. CDR3 nucleotides: TGCAGCGTTGGAGGGCAGGCCCCCGAGCAGTACTTC. Protein: CSVGGQAPEQYF.